This is a list of T cell receptor beta chains from one sample in a study of shared clonotypes between healthy human individuals. This table comes from immunoSEQ multiplex PCR, and its TCRdb copy is limited to in-frame clones, with some not included. The data show nearly 750,000 clones, around 70% seen once. The sample consisted of memory CD4+ T cells sorted from blood. The receptors derive from a woman aged 25-40 years in good health. Each CDR3 is given with its conserved first and last residue. The order of the fields is J gene, D gene, clone size, V gene, CDR3 protein, CDR3 DNA. The D gene is left open where the match is weak. A clone size is listed for some rows: how often the clone was seen (once, few, many), or a class if it is expanded.

>TRBJ2-3|TRBD1|-|TRBV5-6
CASSATGVLTDTQYF
TGTGCCAGCAGCGCCACAGGGGTCCTCACAGATACGCAGTATTTT
>TRBJ2-1|TRBD2|-|TRBV5-1
CASTREGGYNEQFF
TGCGCCAGCACGCGGGAGGGCGGCTACAATGAGCAGTTCTTC
>TRBJ2-2|-|once|TRBV7-2
CASSLLGHEGGELFF
TGTGCCAGCAGCCTCTTGGGGCATGAGGGCGGGGAGCTGTTTTTT
>TRBJ2-1|-|-|TRBV7-8
CASSHRNEQFF
TGTGCCAGCAGTCATCGCAATGAGCAGTTCTTC
>TRBJ2-7|-|-|TRBV7-9
CASSTYRDYEQYF
TGTGCCAGCAGCACATACAGAGACTACGAGCAGTACTTC
>TRBJ1-6|-|-|TRBV9
CASSPSRTNSPLHF
TGTGCCAGCAGCCCGAGCAGGACTAATTCACCCCTCCACTTT
>TRBJ1-4|TRBD1|-|TRBV7-2
CASRSQGATNEKLFF
TGTGCCAGCAGGTCCCAGGGGGCGACTAATGAAAAACTGTTTTTT
>TRBJ2-5|-|-|TRBV28
CASTEAQETQYF
TGTGCCAGCACCGAGGCACAAGAGACCCAGTACTTC
>TRBJ2-7|-|-|TRBV28
CASSPRNSEQYF
TGTGCCAGCAGTCCCCGGAACTCCGAGCAGTACTTC
>TRBJ1-1|-|-|TRBV2
CASTGENTEAFF
TGTGCCAGCACAGGGGAGAACACTGAAGCTTTCTTT
>TRBJ2-6|-|-|TRBV5-1
CASSLGLTTGANVLTF
TGCGCCAGCAGCTTGGGACTAACAACTGGGGCCAACGTCCTGACTTTC
>TRBJ2-2|TRBD1|-|TRBV7-7
CASSARTGGNTGELFF
TGTGCCAGCAGCGCGCGGACAGGGGGAAACACCGGGGAGCTGTTTTTT
>TRBJ1-5|-|-|TRBV27
CVDRDKDSNQPQHF
TGTGTCGATCGGGACAAGGATAGCAATCAGCCCCAGCATTTT
>TRBJ1-1|-|-|TRBV30
CAGDRANTEAFF
TGTGCGGGGGATAGGGCTAACACTGAAGCTTTCTTT
>TRBJ2-7|-|-|TRBV25-1
CASSEFPIGGKEQYF
TGTGCCAGCAGTGAATTTCCCATTGGGGGAAAAGAGCAGTACTTC
>TRBJ2-2|-|-|TRBV11-2
CASSSSRTVTGELFF
TGTGCCAGCAGCTCGTCCCGGACAGTCACCGGGGAGCTGTTTTTT
>TRBJ2-7|-|-|TRBV20-1
CSAPTASEQYF
TGCAGTGCTCCGACAGCAAGCGAGCAGTACTTC
>TRBJ2-3|-|once|TRBV5-1
CASSLRRTDTQYF
TGCGCCAGCAGCTTGAGGCGCACAGATACGCAGTATTTT
>TRBJ1-3|TRBD1|many|TRBV11-2
CASSLDRAGNTIYF
TGTGCCAGCAGCTTGGACAGGGCTGGAAACACCATATATTTT
>TRBJ1-1|-|-|TRBV25-1
CASMGQVNTEAFF
TGTGCCAGTATGGGGCAGGTGAACACTGAAGCTTTCTTT
>TRBJ2-7|-|few|TRBV11-2
CASNEAGQGGCEQYF
TGTGCCAGCAACGAGGCCGGACAGGGAGGGTGCGAGCAGTACTTC
>TRBJ2-3|TRBD1|-|TRBV27
CASSLPGQGDDTQYF
TGTGCCAGCAGTCTCCCGGGACAGGGGGATGATACGCAGTATTTT
>TRBJ2-1|-|-|TRBV6-5
CASSYVGTAYNEQFF
TGTGCCAGCAGTTACGTCGGGACCGCGTACAATGAGCAGTTCTTC
>TRBJ2-1|-|-|TRBV19
CASSTGTKNEQFF
TGTGCCAGTAGTACCGGGACAAAGAATGAGCAGTTCTTC
>TRBJ1-5|-|-|TRBV28
CASSFGLGGQPQHF
TGTGCCAGCAGCTTTGGCCTTGGGGGTCAGCCCCAGCATTTT
>TRBJ2-5|TRBD2|-|TRBV18
CASSPVGGSAEETQYF
TGTGCCAGCTCACCGGTGGGCGGGAGTGCGGAAGAGACCCAGTACTTC
>TRBJ1-4|-|-|TRBV29-1
CSVAGAEGEKLFF
TGCAGCGTTGCTGGGGCCGAGGGTGAAAAACTGTTTTTT
>TRBJ2-3|TRBD2|many|TRBV25-1
CASTGTSGSRSTDTQYF
TGTGCCAGCACTGGGACTAGCGGGAGCCGAAGCACAGATACGCAGTATTTT
>TRBJ2-7|TRBD1|-|TRBV14
CASSQVARGYEQYF
TGTGCCAGCAGCCAAGTTGCCAGGGGGTACGAGCAGTACTTC
>TRBJ1-2|TRBD1|-|TRBV7-2
CASSSPGQGYGYTF
TGTGCCAGCAGCTCCCCGGGACAGGGCTATGGCTACACCTTC
>TRBJ2-2|TRBD1|-|TRBV18
CASSPPQGFGGELFF
TGTGCCAGCTCACCACCACAGGGGTTCGGCGGGGAGCTGTTTTTT
>TRBJ1-5|-|once|TRBV2
CASSVYGNQPQHF
TGTGCCAGCAGTGTGTATGGGAATCAGCCCCAGCATTTT
>TRBJ2-7|-|few|TRBV6-5
CASSYEGVHEQYF
TGTGCCAGCAGTTACGAAGGGGTCCACGAGCAGTACTTC
>TRBJ2-3|TRBD1|-|TRBV2
CASSRTGKTDTQYF
TGTGCCAGCAGTCGGACAGGGAAAACAGATACGCAGTATTTT
>TRBJ2-7|TRBD2|-|TRBV27
CASRPSGSLGEQYF
TGTGCCAGCAGACCTAGCGGGAGTTTGGGCGAGCAGTACTTC
>TRBJ1-5|-|few|TRBV5-1
CASSVRSGAGQPQHF
TGCGCCAGCAGTGTCCGGTCGGGGGCCGGTCAGCCCCAGCATTTT
>TRBJ1-2|-|-|TRBV7-2
CASSSQRLNSHYGYTF
TGTGCCAGCAGCTCGCAGAGACTGAACTCGCACTATGGCTACACCTTC
>TRBJ2-6|-|-|TRBV28
CASSLTRAGRAGANVLTF
TGTGCCAGCAGTTTAACCCGTGCAGGAAGGGCTGGGGCCAACGTCCTGACTTTC
>TRBJ2-3|TRBD2|-|TRBV18
CASSPGELAGQTTQYF
TGTGCCAGCTCACCAGGGGAGCTAGCGGGACAGACTACGCAGTATTTT
>TRBJ2-2|-|-|TRBV7-9
CASNSGWGNTGELFF
TGTGCCAGCAATTCGGGTTGGGGGAACACCGGGGAGCTGTTTTTT
>TRBJ2-1|TRBD2|-|TRBV9
CASSVSGGLAGDTREQFF
TGTGCCAGCAGCGTCAGTGGGGGACTAGCGGGAGATACGCGGGAGCAGTTCTTC
>TRBJ2-5|-|-|TRBV20-1
CSGPIQGTQYF
TGCAGTGGACCTATACAAGGGACCCAGTACTTC
>TRBJ1-4|-|-|TRBV5-4
CASSLGQGNEKLFF
TGTGCCAGCAGCTTGGGGCAGGGGAATGAAAAACTGTTTTTT
>TRBJ1-5|-|-|TRBV18
CASSPSGQLTTRPQHF
TGTGCCAGCTCACCTTCGGGACAACTTACCACTCGACCCCAGCATTTT
>TRBJ2-1|-|-|TRBV5-4
CASSLAFSSDPEGNEQFF
TGTGCCAGCAGCTTGGCCTTTTCTAGCGACCCGGAGGGGAATGAGCAGTTCTTC
>TRBJ1-4|-|-|TRBV5-6
CASGISATNEKLFF
TGTGCCAGCGGCATATCTGCAACTAATGAAAAACTGTTTTTT
>TRBJ2-3|TRBD2|-|TRBV7-2
CASSSGLGLAGVDTQYF
TGTGCCAGCAGCTCCGGACTTGGACTAGCGGGAGTAGATACGCAGTATTTT
>TRBJ1-1|TRBD1|-|TRBV7-9
CASSPTGGRWNTEAFF
TGTGCCAGCAGCCCGACAGGGGGGCGTTGGAACACTGAAGCTTTCTTT
>TRBJ1-1|-|-|TRBV7-2
CASSLDRGENTEAFF
TGTGCCAGCAGCTTAGACCGGGGGGAGAACACTGAAGCTTTCTTT
>TRBJ2-3|-|-|TRBV18
CASSPPKGDTDTQYF
TGTGCCAGCTCACCACCCAAGGGCGACACAGATACGCAGTATTTT